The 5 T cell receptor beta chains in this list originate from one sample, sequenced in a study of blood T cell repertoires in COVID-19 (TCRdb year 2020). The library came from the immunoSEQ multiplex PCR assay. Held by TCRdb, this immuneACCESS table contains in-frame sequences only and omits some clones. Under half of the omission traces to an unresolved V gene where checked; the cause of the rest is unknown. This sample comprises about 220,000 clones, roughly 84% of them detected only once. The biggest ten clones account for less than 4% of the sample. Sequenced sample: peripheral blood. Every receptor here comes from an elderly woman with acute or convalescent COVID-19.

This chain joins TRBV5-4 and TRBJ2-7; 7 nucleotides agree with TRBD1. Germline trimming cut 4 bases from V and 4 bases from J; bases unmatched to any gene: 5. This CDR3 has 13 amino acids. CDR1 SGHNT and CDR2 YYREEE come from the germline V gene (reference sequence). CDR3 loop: CASSVGTAYEQYF. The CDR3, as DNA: TGTGCCAGCAGCGTCGGGACAGCTTACGAGCAGTACTTC.

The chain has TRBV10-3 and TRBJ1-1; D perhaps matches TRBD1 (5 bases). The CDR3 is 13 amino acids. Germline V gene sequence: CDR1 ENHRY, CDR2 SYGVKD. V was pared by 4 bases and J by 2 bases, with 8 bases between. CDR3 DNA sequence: TGTGCCATCAGTGTAGGGGCAAACACTGAAGCTTTCTTT. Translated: CAISVGANTEAFF.

CDR3 sequence (DNA): TGTGCCAGCAGTTTCCCGGGGAACACTGAAGCTTTCTTT. It encodes CASSFPGNTEAFF. V usage is TRBV27 and J usage is TRBJ1-1; unclear D gene. CDR3 length: 13 residues. From germline, CDR1 is MNHEY and CDR2 SMNVEV (reference sequence). The V end was cut by 3 bases, the J end by 1 base, with 6 bases between.

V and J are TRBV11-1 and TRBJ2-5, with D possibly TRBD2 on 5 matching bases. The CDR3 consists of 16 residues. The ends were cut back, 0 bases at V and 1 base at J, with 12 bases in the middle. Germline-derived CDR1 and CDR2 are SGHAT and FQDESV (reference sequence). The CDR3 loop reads CASSLAREGFQETQYF. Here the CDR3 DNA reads TGTGCCAGCAGCTTAGCTCGGGAAGGGTTCCAAGAGACCCAGTACTTC.

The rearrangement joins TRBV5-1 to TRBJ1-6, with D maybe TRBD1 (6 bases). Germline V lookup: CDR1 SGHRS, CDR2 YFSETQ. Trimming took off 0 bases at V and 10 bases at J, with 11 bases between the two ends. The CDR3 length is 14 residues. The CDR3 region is CASSLATGNSPLHF. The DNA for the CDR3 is TGCGCCAGCAGCTTGGCAACAGGGAACTCACCCCTCCACTTT.